This T cell receptor (beta chain) was sequenced during a study of blood T cell repertoires in COVID-19. Study-level background: From the United States, Italy and Spain came samples of acute and convalescent COVID-19. T cells, B-cell-depleted T cells, or PBMCs provided the cDNA or gDNA that served as material.

In the original analysis: Quantification of nucleated cells was approximated via reference gene primer amplification. The table came from immunoSEQ multiplex PCR; TCRdb's copy has only in-frame clones and leaves some out. V, J and clone size were drawn from that table, and D and trimming were deduced from the DNA. Among roughly 250,000 clones listed, approximately 82% were seen once. The specimen was peripheral blood. This receptor was taken from an elderly woman with active or convalescent COVID-19.

CDR3 coding DNA: TGTGCCATCAGTGACTTATCGGACACCGGGGAGCTGTTTTTT. Translation gives CAISDLSDTGELFF. The chain uses TRBV10-3 and TRBJ2-2, with unresolved D. V was pared by 3 bases and J by 3 bases, with 8 bases between. The germline V gene has CDR1 ENHRY and CDR2 SYGVKD. The CDR3 contains 14 residues.